The entry below describes one T cell receptor (beta chain). The target antigen is unknown. Libraries were prepared by immunoSEQ multiplex PCR; TCRdb keeps only in-frame clonotypes and omits some of them. This table has roughly 79,000 clones, 60% to 80% appearing once. The data were obtained in a study of T cell responses to AZD1222 COVID-19 vaccine. Study-level points and caveats: Spike-specific TCR breadth rose after two AZD1222 doses, and depth rose as well. The study sampled repertoires only after the peak T cell response. Epitopes outside B.1.351 and B.1.1.7 mutated regions reportedly drew nearly half of spike TCRs. The sample set comprised mostly white British donors with more females, and clonal diversity was possibly underestimated.

Germline V CDR1 and CDR2: MDHEN, SYDVKM. V gave up 6 bases and J gave up 4 bases; unmatched junction bases: 0. This CDR3 has 12 amino acids. The sequencing here drew on peripheral blood, taken on day 0 of AZD1222 vaccination. This TCR was sampled from an adult in good health. The chain links TRBV28 to TRBJ1-5; 7 nucleotides line up with TRBD1. The CDR3 protein is CASRTGNQPQHF. The CDR3 DNA reads as TGTGCCAGCAGGACAGGGAATCAGCCCCAGCATTTT.